This is a list of T cell receptor beta chains from one sample in a study of shared clonotypes between healthy human individuals. Using immunoSEQ multiplex PCR, the repertoire was profiled, and TCRdb retains in-frame clones only, with some absent. The profile shows a few million clones, approximately 90% of them singletons. Material for sequencing was naive CD4+ T cells sorted from blood. These receptor sequences come from a man aged 18 to 29 in good health. CDR3s include the opening cysteine and the closing phenylalanine or tryptophan. D genes are given only for firm matches. A clone size is listed for some rows: how often the clone was seen (once, few, many), or a class if it is expanded.

TRBV2	.	TRBD1	TRBJ2-1	TGTGCCAGCAGTGAGTTTGTAGGGGGCTTGTACAATGAGCAGTTCTTC	CASSEFVGGLYNEQFF
TRBV6-6	once	.	TRBJ1-6	TGTGCCAGCAGGGGCACCAACTCCTATAATTCACCCCTCCACTTT	CASRGTNSYNSPLHF
TRBV6-5	.	TRBD1	TRBJ1-1	TGTGCCAGCAGTTGGGACAGTTTGAACACTGAAGCTTTCTTT	CASSWDSLNTEAFF
TRBV19	.	TRBD2	TRBJ2-7	TGTGCCAGTAGTATGTCGGGACTAGCGGTCGAGCAGTACTTC	CASSMSGLAVEQYF
TRBV4-1	.	.	TRBJ1-3	TGCGCCAGCAGCCAGACCGCACTCGAATCAGGGTTCTCTGGAAACACCATATATTTT	CASSQTALESGFSGNTIYF
TRBV19	.	.	TRBJ1-5	TGTGCCAGTAGTCACCTCCCCAAAGGGTCCGGACAGCCCCAGCATTTT	CASSHLPKGSGQPQHF
TRBV9	.	.	TRBJ1-1	TGTGCCAGCAGCGTAGTCCAGGGAGACGCTGAAGCTTTCTTT	CASSVVQGDAEAFF
TRBV21-1	.	.	TRBJ1-3	TGTGCCAGCAGCAAAGGTGGACCCCGGGGGGGAAACACCATATATTTT	CASSKGGPRGGNTIYF
TRBV15	.	TRBD2	TRBJ2-5	TGTGCCACCAGCAGAGATTCGCGGGGGGGAGAGACCCAGTACTTC	CATSRDSRGGETQYF
TRBV7-2	.	TRBD1	TRBJ2-2	TGTGCCAGCAGCACCCGGACAGGGAAGCCCGGGGAGCTGTTTTTT	CASSTRTGKPGELFF
TRBV7-8	.	TRBD1	TRBJ2-1	TGTGCCAGCAGCGTGGACAGGGATAATGAGCAGTTCTTC	CASSVDRDNEQFF
TRBV4-1	once	TRBD1	TRBJ1-4	TGCGCCAGCAGCCCGGGTCCGGGACAGCTGCCTCGGGAAGAAAAACTGTTTTTT	CASSPGPGQLPREEKLFF
TRBV30	.	TRBD1	TRBJ2-4	TGTGCCTGGAGCAGGGACAGCATAGCCAAAAACATTCAGTACTTC	CAWSRDSIAKNIQYF
TRBV14	.	.	TRBJ2-3	TGTGCCAGCAGCCAATTAGGGGGATATACGCAGTATTTT	CASSQLGGYTQYF
TRBV7-2	.	TRBD1	TRBJ2-5	TGTGCCAGCAGCGCAGGGGGGACAGGGGGCGTGAAGTACTTC	CASSAGGTGGVKYF
TRBV10-1	once	.	TRBJ2-1	TGCGCCAGCAGTGAGACGGTGGGAAACTCCTACAATGAGCAGTTCTTC	CASSETVGNSYNEQFF
TRBV30	.	.	TRBJ2-7	TGTGCCTGGAAGGCCTCCTACGAGCAGTACTTC	CAWKASYEQYF
TRBV21-1	.	.	TRBJ2-5	TGTGCCAGCACCCGGGGATGCACGAGAGTAGCGGGAGGAAAAGAGACCCAGTACTTC	CASTRGCTRVAGGKETQYF
TRBV4-2	.	TRBD2	TRBJ2-7	TGTGCCAGCAGCCAAGGCCCGGGGGGGGCATACGAGCAGTACTTC	CASSQGPGGAYEQYF
TRBV7-8	.	TRBD2	TRBJ2-7	TGTGCCAGCAGCTTAGCGGCTAGCGGGAGCTTCTCCTACGAGCAGTACTTC	CASSLAASGSFSYEQYF
TRBV6-4	.	.	TRBJ1-3	TGTGCCAGCAGTGACCAGGCGGGGGCTGGAAACACCATATATTTT	CASSDQAGAGNTIYF
TRBV30	.	TRBD1	TRBJ1-3	TGTGCCTGGAGGACGACAGGGGGGGGAAACACCATATATTTT	CAWRTTGGGNTIYF
TRBV19	.	TRBD1	TRBJ1-5	TGTGCCAGTAGTGTCATTATGGGACAGGGCAATCAGCCCCAGCATTTT	CASSVIMGQGNQPQHF
TRBV5-6	.	.	TRBJ1-4	TGTGCCAGCAGCTTGAATGGAAATGAAAAACTGTTTTTT	CASSLNGNEKLFF
TRBV4-1	.	.	TRBJ2-7	TGCGCCAGCAGCCGCCTACCATCGGGGAAGCAGTACTTC	CASSRLPSGKQYF
TRBV29-1	once	TRBD2	TRBJ2-7	TGCAGCGTTGTGGAATTAGCGGGGGGGCCTCTCGAGCAGTACTTC	CSVVELAGGPLEQYF
TRBV19	.	.	TRBJ2-1	TGTGCCAGTAGTCCCAGGAGGGGACGAACCTACAATGAGCAGTTCTTC	CASSPRRGRTYNEQFF
TRBV7-2	.	TRBD2	TRBJ2-5	TGTGCCTGCAAAAGGAGCGGGGGCGGGGAGACCCAGTACTTC	CACKRSGGGETQYF
TRBV6-6	.	TRBD2	TRBJ2-2	TGTGCCAGCAAGTGGCGGGAGGGCCGGGTCACCGGGGAGCTGTTTTTT	CASKWREGRVTGELFF